Below, 24 T cell receptor beta chains from the same sample are listed, as sequenced in a study of T cells after yellow fever vaccination. TCRdb ran MiXCR on the 5' RACE reads and lists one entry per CDR3 protein. The sample includes a few hundred thousand distinct CDR3 sequences, around 4.9% of them seen just once. Sequences were derived from CD4+ T cells sorted from PBMCs, sampled on the day of the yellow fever booster vaccination. These receptor sequences come from a man aged 18 to 29 who received the YFV17D yellow fever vaccine.

This clonotype has just a few counts. The chain recombines TRBV2 with TRBJ1-2; D uncertain. V lost 7 bases, J lost 8 bases, and 17 bases lay in between. The CDR3 spans 13 residues. The germline CDR1 and CDR2 sequences are SNHLY and FYNNEI. The CDR3 DNA reads TGTGCCAGCAATAGAGGTCCAACAAGGGGCTACACCTTC. It is translated as CASNRGPTRGYTF.

The chain combines TRBV5-5 with TRBJ1-5; tentatively, D is TRBD1 (6 bases). V shed 0 bases and J shed 4 bases, with 11 bases lying between them. The CDR3 sequence is 15 residues long. Germline CDR1 reads SGHKS; CDR2 reads YYEKEE (reference sequence). DNA for the CDR3: TGTGCCAGCAGCTTGGTTGGGACAAATAATCAGCCCCAGCATTTT. This sequence encodes CASSLVGTNNQPQHF.

A few counts support this clonotype. The V gene is TRBV12-3 or TRBV12-4, the J gene TRBJ1-4; 8 nucleotides agree with TRBD1. The junction had 15 bases not matched to a gene; V was cut back by 6 bases and J by 9 bases. The CDR3 has 16 amino acids. The CDR3 spells CASRYRGQGKQKKLFF. CDR3 nucleotide sequence: TGTGCCAGCAGATACCGCGGACAGGGAAAGCAGAAAAAACTGTTTTTT.

The chain carries TRBV5-1 and TRBJ2-7, with D tentatively TRBD2 (7 bases). Germline V gene data show CDR1 as SGHRS and CDR2 as YFSETQ. The ends were cut back, 4 bases at V and 3 bases at J, with 17 bases in the middle. This CDR3 has 15 amino acids. For the CDR3, the DNA is TGCGCCAGCAGCCCGGAGGGGGGGACGTTCTACGAGCAGTACTTC. Translation gives CASSPEGGTFYEQYF.

This clonotype was counted a few times. This sequence joins TRBV12-3 or TRBV12-4 and TRBJ2-1; TRBD2 matches at 9 bases. The CDR3 runs 19 residues. J was trimmed by 0 bases and V by 1 base; bases with no gene match: 10. CDR3 nucleotide sequence: TGTGCCAGCAGTTTAGGCTCAGCAGGACTAGCGAGCTCCTACAATGAGCAGTTCTTC. It translates to CASSLGSAGLASSYNEQFF.

This clonotype showed up just a few times. The chain has TRBV3-1 and TRBJ2-1; D might be TRBD2 (5 bases). CDR1 is LGHDT, CDR2 YNNKEL, per germline (reference sequence). The CDR3 contains 16 residues. V was shortened by 4 bases and J by 1 base, with 14 bases between the two germline ends. As DNA, the CDR3 is TGTGCCAGCAGCCCCTCGGGGAGTAGATCCTACAATGAGCAGTTCTTC. Translated, it gives CASSPSGSRSYNEQFF.

The V and J genes are TRBV25-1 and TRBJ1-2; a weak D match, TRBD1 (6 bases). CDR3 length: 15 residues. Germline V CDR1 and CDR2: MGHDK, SYGVNS. Trimming removed 1 base at V and 4 bases at J, with 13 bases between. The CDR3 spells CASSELFPGVYGYTF. CDR3 nucleotides: TGTGCCAGCAGTGAATTGTTTCCAGGGGTCTATGGCTACACCTTC.

V is TRBV25-1 and J is TRBJ2-1; 8 nucleotides align to TRBD1. The CDR3 totals 15 residues. The ends lost 4 bases at V and 3 bases at J; junction bases unmatched: 5. Germline V CDR1 and CDR2: MGHDK, SYGVNS. The CDR3 sequence is CASSADRDGYNEQFF. CDR3 coding DNA: TGTGCCAGCAGTGCGGACAGGGACGGCTACAATGAGCAGTTCTTC. Looking up the rest from reference TRBV25-1 and TRBJ2-1 gives the full variable domain: EADIYQTPRYLVIGTGKKITLECSQTMGHDKMYWYQQDPGMELHLIHYSYGVNSTEKGDLSSESTVSRIRTEHFPLTLESARPSHTSQYLCASSADRDGYNEQFFGPGTRLTVL.

V usage is TRBV7-9 and J usage is TRBJ2-3; a possible D gene is TRBD1 (6 bases). The CDR3 covers 15 residues. Germline lookup yields CDR1 SEHNR and CDR2 FQNEAQ (reference sequence). V gave up 5 bases and J gave up 1 base, with 13 bases separating them. In nucleotides, the CDR3 is TGTGCCAGCAGCCTGTTTGCAGGGGGCACAGATACGCAGTATTTT. Protein sequence: CASSLFAGGTDTQYF.

The CDR3 bases are TGTGCCAGCAGCCAAGGGTCGGGGGGGCTTGGAGAGACCCAGTACTTC. Its translation: CASSQGSGGLGETQYF. The chain carries TRBV3-1 and TRBJ2-5; 8 bases fit TRBD2. V shed 1 base and J 4 bases; nucleotides not matched to a gene: 8. Germline CDR1 LGHDT, CDR2 YNNKEL (reference sequence). The CDR3 runs 16 residues.

This clonotype appeared many times. This sequence joins TRBV5-1 and TRBJ2-4, with TRBD1 matching 7 bases. The CDR3 is 14 residues long. Germline CDR1 reads SGHRS; CDR2 reads YFSETQ. After removal of 3 bases from V and 9 bases from J, the junction contained 9 bases not matched to a gene. The CDR3 nucleotides read TGCGCCAGCAGCTACAGAGGGGGCTACGGCATTCAGTACTTC. Protein: CASSYRGGYGIQYF.

The chain uses TRBV5-1 and TRBJ2-1, with 7 bases lining up with TRBD2. The CDR3 has 14 amino acids. Trimming at V came to 0 bases and at J to 4 bases, leaving 1 base not matched to a gene. CDR1 and CDR2 from the germline V gene are SGHRS and YFSETQ. CDR3 in DNA: TGCGCCAGCAGCTTGGTAGCGGGTTACAATGAGCAGTTCTTC. Translating gives CASSLVAGYNEQFF.

V is TRBV6-2 or TRBV6-3 and J is TRBJ2-3, with 11 nucleotides matching TRBD1. The germline CDR1 and CDR2 sequences are MNHEY and SVGEGT. This CDR3 is 16 amino acids long. The V gene end was trimmed by 2 bases and the J gene end by 6 bases; junction bases not matched to a gene: 7. The CDR3 sequence: CASSYGGQGEVDTQYF. The DNA of the CDR3 is TGTGCCAGCAGTTACGGGGGACAGGGGGAGGTGGATACGCAGTATTTT.

This clonotype has ten or more counts. The rearrangement links TRBV5-4 to TRBJ1-1; D ambiguous. This CDR3 is 15 amino acids long. The germline V gene encodes CDR1 SGHNT and CDR2 YYREEE (reference sequence). Trimming cost V 0 bases and J 1 base, with 10 bases left between them. In nucleotides, the CDR3 is TGTGCCAGCAGCTTGGCCGAGGAGGGGAACACTGAAGCTTTCTTT. As protein: CASSLAEEGNTEAFF.

This clonotype was observed a few times. The rearrangement uses TRBV5-4 and TRBJ2-5; D is ambiguous. The CDR3 covers 14 residues. Per the germline V gene, CDR1 is SGHNT and CDR2 is YYREEE (reference sequence). The V and J ends lost 0 bases and 5 bases respectively, with 11 bases between them. CDR3 nucleotide sequence: TGTGCCAGCAGCTTGGGCTATGTGGGTGAGACCCAGTACTTC. This gives the protein CASSLGYVGETQYF.

The CDR3 nucleotides are TGTGCCAGTAGTATGGGGGACGAAAAACTGTTTTTT. Translation gives CASSMGDEKLFF. The chain has TRBV19 and TRBJ1-4; D is perhaps TRBD1 (5 bases). The CDR3 is 12 amino acids. CDR1 LNHDA and CDR2 SQIVND come from the germline V gene (reference sequence). V was pared by 3 bases and J by 8 bases, with 7 bases between.

A few counts support this clonotype. The gene calls are TRBV10-3 and TRBJ1-2; maybe TRBD1 (5 bases). Per germline, CDR1 ENHRY and CDR2 SYGVKD. The CDR3 covers 15 residues. V was clipped by 6 bases and J by 0 bases, with 14 bases between them. CDR3 amino acids: CAISPNYRTNYGYTF. DNA for the CDR3: TGTGCCATCAGCCCCAACTACAGGACTAACTATGGCTACACCTTC.

This clonotype was found many times. The V call is TRBV20-1, the J call TRBJ2-7; D not resolved. Germline CDR1 reads DFQATT; CDR2 reads SNEGSKA (reference sequence). The CDR3 contains 13 residues. V lost 0 bases and J lost 6, with 12 bases in between. CDR3 amino acids: CSAREHKTGEQYF. The CDR3 DNA sequence: TGCAGTGCTAGAGAACATAAGACGGGCGAGCAGTACTTC.

V gene TRBV6-2 or TRBV6-3 combines with J gene TRBJ1-3; unclear D gene. Germline values: CDR1 MNHEY, CDR2 SVGEGT. The CDR3 contains 18 residues. Deletions cut 0 bases from V and 4 bases from J, with 19 bases between. The CDR3: CASSYSKETNWMGNTIYF. The CDR3 DNA follows: TGTGCCAGCAGTTACTCGAAGGAGACCAACTGGATGGGAAACACCATATATTTT.

V gene TRBV7-2 combines with J gene TRBJ1-2; 10 bases match TRBD1. CDR3 length: 18 residues. J lost 1 base, V lost 5 bases, and 13 bases had no gene match. The germline V gene has CDR1 SGHTA and CDR2 FQGNSA. This chain's CDR3 is CASSIVGTGVASNYGYTF. CDR3 nucleotides: TGTGCCAGCAGCATAGTGGGGACAGGGGTAGCCAGTAACTATGGCTACACCTTC.

This clonotype occurred a few times. This chain links TRBV6-1 with TRBJ1-3, with D unresolved. The V end lost 2 bases, the J end lost 0 bases, and 5 bases lay between the germline ends. Germline V gene lookup returns CDR1 MNHNS and CDR2 SASEGT. This CDR3 has 14 residues. The CDR3 sequence: CASSELFSGNTIYF. Written as DNA, the CDR3 is TGTGCCAGCAGTGAATTGTTCTCTGGAAACACCATATATTTT.

The rearrangement uses TRBV7-2 and TRBJ1-4; D might be TRBD1 (6 bases). CDR1 and CDR2 from the germline V gene are SGHTA and FQGNSA. The length of the CDR3 is 14 residues. The V end lost 4 bases, the J end lost 6 bases, and 12 bases lay between the germline ends. The chain's CDR3 is CASSSRGRYEKLFF. CDR3 coding DNA: TGTGCCAGCAGCTCCAGGGGTCGGTATGAAAAACTGTTTTTT.

This clonotype has only a few counts. The rearrangement links TRBV28 to TRBJ1-6; 9 bases agree with TRBD1. The CDR3 length is 19 residues. V shed 5 bases and J 9 bases; nucleotides not matched to a gene: 20. Germline values: CDR1 MDHEN, CDR2 SYDVKM. The CDR3 protein is CASSPWTGAIRSLRSPLHF. Here the CDR3 DNA reads TGTGCCAGCAGTCCCTGGACAGGGGCGATCAGAAGCCTACGTTCACCCCTCCACTTT.

Only a few counts were recorded for this clonotype. This chain joins TRBV7-2 and TRBJ1-4; no clear D gene. The CDR3 has 15 residues. V was cut by 1 base and J by 5 bases, with 11 bases left in between. Germline-derived CDR1 and CDR2 are SGHTA and FQGNSA. The CDR3 bases are TGTGCCAGCAGCTTAGGGCGGGAACCAAATGAAAAACTGTTTTTT. Encoded protein: CASSLGREPNEKLFF.